One sample yielded the 18 T cell receptor beta chains listed below, sequenced in a study of OX40 agonist ivuxolimab in advanced cancers. The method was immunoSEQ multiplex PCR; TCRdb's version includes in-frame clones alone and lacks a portion of them. The sample lists roughly 70,000 clones; 86% were seen once. The sample consisted of CD4+ or CD8+ T cells sorted from blood, taken in a trial of the OX40 agonist ivuxolimab. These receptors came from an adult with an advanced solid tumor such as melanoma, head and neck, liver or kidney cancer.

Remarks on this clone: In the same sample, other DNA sequences code for this CDR3. The chain joins TRBV6-1 to TRBJ1-6; D unclear. The V end lost 7 bases, the J end lost 10 bases, and 8 bases lay between the germline ends. CDR3 length equals 11 residues. Germline-derived CDR1 and CDR2 are MNHNS and SASEGT. As DNA, the CDR3 is TGTGCCAGCAACCTCCGGTCACCCCTCCACTTT. Amino acids: CASNLRSPLHF.

J is TRBJ2-3 and V is TRBV5-4, with D possibly being TRBD2 (7 bases). Germline CDR1 is SGHNT and CDR2 is YYREEE (reference sequence). This CDR3 has 13 residues. V lost 4 bases, J lost 5 bases, and 11 bases lay in between. CDR3 DNA: TGTGCCAGCAGCCGGGGGGCAGGAGATACGCAGTATTTT. Amino acids: CASSRGAGDTQYF.

This rearrangement joins TRBV7-2 to TRBJ1-1; D remains ambiguous. Trimming shortened V by 1 base and J by 1 base, and 4 bases separated the two germline ends. Germline lookup yields CDR1 SGHTA and CDR2 FQGNSA. The length of the CDR3 is 13 residues. The CDR3 region has the DNA TGTGCCAGCAGCTTAGGGCAGAACACTGAAGCTTTCTTT. Translating gives CASSLGQNTEAFF.

The chain employs TRBV7-9 and TRBJ1-4, with 7 bases matching TRBD1. CDR3 length equals 15 residues. Germline V gene sequence: CDR1 SEHNR, CDR2 FQNEAQ (reference sequence). V lost 5 bases, J lost 4 bases, and 7 bases stayed unmatched. The CDR3 sequence: CASSLRRQGNEKLFF. Here the CDR3 DNA reads TGTGCCAGCAGCCTAAGACGACAGGGTAATGAAAAACTGTTTTTT.

This clone was observed a single time. The rearrangement uses TRBV6-1 and TRBJ1-6, with TRBD1 matching over 10 bases. Germline values: CDR1 MNHNS, CDR2 SASEGT. V gave up 2 bases and J gave up 9 bases; unmatched junction bases: 4. This CDR3 comprises 15 residues. CDR3 sequence: CASSEPTGGRSPLHF. DNA of the CDR3: TGTGCCAGCAGTGAACCGACAGGGGGCCGTTCACCCCTCCACTTT.

The gene calls are TRBV30 and TRBJ2-3; perhaps D is TRBD1 or TRBD2 (6 bases each). The V gene lost 3 bases and the J gene lost 2 bases, with 9 bases spanning the gap. The CDR3 extends over 13 amino acids. Germline V lookup: CDR1 GTSNPN, CDR2 SVGIG (reference sequence). The CDR3 here is CAWSGGLTDTQYF. For the CDR3, the DNA is TGTGCCTGGAGCGGGGGCCTCACAGATACGCAGTATTTT.

The chain is built from TRBV7-2 and TRBJ2-1; no clear D gene. The CDR3 totals 14 residues. Germline assignment: CDR1 SGHTA and CDR2 FQGNSA. The ends were cut back, 2 bases at V and 1 base at J, with 6 bases in the middle. This CDR3 is CASSLMVSYNEQFF. CDR3 DNA sequence: TGTGCCAGCAGCTTAATGGTATCCTACAATGAGCAGTTCTTC.

The chain recombines TRBV19 with TRBJ2-5; 8 nucleotides line up with TRBD1. V lost 2 bases, J lost 4 bases, and 9 bases stayed unmatched. This CDR3 comprises 16 residues. Germline V gene lookup returns CDR1 LNHDA and CDR2 SQIVND (reference sequence). This chain's CDR3 is CASSIRAQGAGETQYF. The CDR3 nucleotides read TGTGCCAGTAGTATACGGGCGCAGGGGGCTGGAGAGACCCAGTACTTC.

The CDR3 DNA reads TGTGCCAGCAGCTTGAGAGAAATGAACACTGAAGCTTTCTTT. It codes for CASSLREMNTEAFF. This rearrangement joins TRBV5-6 to TRBJ1-1; no reliable D call. The V and J ends lost 1 base and 0 bases respectively, with 7 bases between them. The germline gives CDR1 SGHDT, CDR2 YYEEEE. The CDR3 covers 14 residues.

The chain joins TRBV2 to TRBJ1-5; D possibly corresponds to TRBD1 (5 bases). The V and J ends lost 0 bases and 3 bases respectively, with 9 bases between them. Germline assignment: CDR1 SNHLY and CDR2 FYNNEI. The CDR3 runs to 15 residues. In DNA form, the CDR3 reads TGTGCCAGCAGTGAAGCCACAGGCTTCAATCAGCCCCAGCATTTT. Translated: CASSEATGFNQPQHF.

J is TRBJ2-1 and V is TRBV7-9; 10 bases map to TRBD1. This CDR3 spans 14 amino acids. The V segment lost 4 bases and the J segment 8 bases; nucleotides outside the gene matches: 5. Germline V CDR1 and CDR2: SEHNR, FQNEAQ (reference sequence). CDR3 DNA: TGTGCCAGCAGCTCCCGGACAGGGGGGGATGAGCAGTTCTTC. Amino acids: CASSSRTGGDEQFF.

This clone was detected only once. J is TRBJ1-2 and V is TRBV6-6; 10 bases map to TRBD1. J lost 7 bases, V lost 5 bases, and 4 bases had no gene match. The CDR3 covers 13 residues. CDR1 is MNHNY and CDR2 is SVGAGI in the germline V gene (reference sequence). The CDR3 coding sequence is TGTGCCAGCAGTCGACAGGGGGCGAGTGGCTACACCTTC. This translates into CASSRQGASGYTF.

The CDR3 sequence: CASSSLGTGSYEQYF. DNA for the CDR3: TGTGCCAGTAGTAGTTTAGGGACAGGGTCCTACGAGCAGTACTTC. The chain joins TRBV19 to TRBJ2-7, with TRBD1 matching 9 bases. In germline, CDR1 is LNHDA, CDR2 SQIVND (reference sequence). CDR3 length equals 15 residues. Trimming removed 4 bases from V and 1 base from J; junction bases left unmatched: 5.

This clone has more than one count but fewer than ten. This rearrangement joins TRBV5-1 to TRBJ2-5; the D is unclear. Trimming left V 0 bases short and J 5 bases short, with 14 bases between. The CDR3 length is 15 residues. CDR1 and CDR2 (germline): SGHRS, YFSETQ. For the CDR3, the DNA is TGCGCCAGCAGCTTGGCCGATATGATCGGGGAGACCCAGTACTTC. Its protein product is CASSLADMIGETQYF.

The chain links TRBV7-2 to TRBJ1-1; D uncertain. Between the trimmed V and J ends, which lost 2 bases and 4 bases, there was a span of 8 bases. The CDR3 length is 13 residues. Germline CDR1 SGHTA, CDR2 FQGNSA. The CDR3 region has the DNA TGTGCCAGCAGCTTAAGTGGCCCCACTGAAGCTTTCTTT. Protein: CASSLSGPTEAFF.

V usage is TRBV5-6 and J usage is TRBJ1-1; no definite D call. This CDR3 contains 13 residues. CDR1 SGHDT and CDR2 YYEEEE come from the germline V gene. Trimming cost V 2 bases and J 0 bases, with 5 bases left between them. The CDR3 loop reads CASSLLLNTEAFF. The CDR3 nucleotides read TGTGCCAGCAGCTTACTGCTGAACACTGAAGCTTTCTTT.

The rearrangement uses TRBV7-3 and TRBJ2-3; the D is unclear. V lost 3 bases to trimming and J lost 7 bases, with 17 bases between them. Germline V CDR1 and CDR2: SGHTA, FQGTGA. There are 15 residues in the CDR3. CDR3 loop: CASSLDPQRPNTQYF. CDR3 nucleotide sequence: TGTGCCAGCAGCTTGGACCCACAACGACCTAATACGCAGTATTTT.

The genes are TRBV28 and TRBJ1-6; 7 bases align to TRBD1. Germline V gives CDR1 MDHEN, CDR2 SYDVKM. Trimming cost V 3 bases and J 6 bases; bases outside gene matches: 8. The CDR3 loop spans 16 amino acids. DNA for the CDR3: TGTGCCAGCAGTTTCACAGGGGCTCTACCTAATTCACCCCTCCACTTT. It codes for CASSFTGALPNSPLHF. The full variable domain, completed using reference TRBV28 and TRBJ1-6, is DVKVTQSSRYLVKRTGEKVFLECVQDMDHENMFWYRQDPGLGLRLIYFSYDVKMKEKGDIPEGYSVSREKKERFSLILESASTNQTSMYLCASSFTGALPNSPLHFGNGTRLTVT.